The sequence of this TCR beta chain was determined in a study of Graves' ophthalmopathy and Graves' hyperthyroidism. This clonotype was counted ten times or more. Trimming pared 4 bases from V and 2 bases from J, leaving 30 bases between. There are 20 residues in the CDR3. Germline V gives CDR1 LGHNA, CDR2 YNFKEQ. Amplified material comprised TCR beta CDR3 regions derived from RNA transcripts. The first-round RT-PCR employed HTBI primers together with the Qiagen OneStep RT-PCR kit. A multiplex PCR was then performed as the second round. One entry per CDR3 protein results from TCRdb running MiXCR on the multiplex PCR reads. Among about 370,000 distinct CDR3 sequences, around 20% were seen once, and the ten largest hold 1.6%.

The J gene is TRBJ2-7, the V gene TRBV4-2; either TRBD1 or TRBD2 may supply D (6 bases each). The receptor's source is a woman under 30 with Graves' ophthalmopathy. The sample consisted of peripheral blood. For the CDR3, the DNA is TGTGCCAGCAGCCCAGGGGACGGGGGCGAAAAAGGAACTTATCCCTACGAGCAGTACTTC. The encoded protein is CASSPGDGGEKGTYPYEQYF.